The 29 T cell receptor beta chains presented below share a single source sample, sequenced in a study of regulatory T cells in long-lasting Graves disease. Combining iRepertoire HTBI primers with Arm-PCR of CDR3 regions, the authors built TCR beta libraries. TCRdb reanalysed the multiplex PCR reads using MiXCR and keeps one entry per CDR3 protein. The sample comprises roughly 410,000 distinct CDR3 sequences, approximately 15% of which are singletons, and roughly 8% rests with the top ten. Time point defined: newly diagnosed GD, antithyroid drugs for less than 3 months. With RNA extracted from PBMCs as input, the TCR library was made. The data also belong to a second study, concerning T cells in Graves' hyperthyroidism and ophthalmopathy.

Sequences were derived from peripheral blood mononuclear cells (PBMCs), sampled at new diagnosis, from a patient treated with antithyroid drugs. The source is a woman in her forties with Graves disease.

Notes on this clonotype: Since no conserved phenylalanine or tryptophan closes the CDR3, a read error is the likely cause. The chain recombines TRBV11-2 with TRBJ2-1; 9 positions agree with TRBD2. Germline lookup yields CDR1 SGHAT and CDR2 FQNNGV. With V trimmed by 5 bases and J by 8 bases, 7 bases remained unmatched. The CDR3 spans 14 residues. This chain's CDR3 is CASSPGLAGHEQFL. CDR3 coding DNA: TGTGCCAGCAGCCCGGGACTAGCAGGACATGAGCAGTTCCTC.

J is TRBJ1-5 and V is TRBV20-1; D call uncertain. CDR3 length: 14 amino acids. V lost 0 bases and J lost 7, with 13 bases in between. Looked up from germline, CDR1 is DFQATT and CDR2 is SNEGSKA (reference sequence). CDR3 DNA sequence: TGCAGTGCTAGAGATCAGACGGGTGGCCAGCCCCAGCATTTT. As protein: CSARDQTGGQPQHF.

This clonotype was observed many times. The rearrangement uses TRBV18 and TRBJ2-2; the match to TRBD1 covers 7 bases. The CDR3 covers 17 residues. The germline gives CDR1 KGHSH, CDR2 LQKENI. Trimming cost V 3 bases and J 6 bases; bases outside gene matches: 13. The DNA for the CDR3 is TGTGCCAGCTCACCGCGCGACAGGGCAATATTTGCCGGGGAGCTGTTTTTT. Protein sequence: CASSPRDRAIFAGELFF.

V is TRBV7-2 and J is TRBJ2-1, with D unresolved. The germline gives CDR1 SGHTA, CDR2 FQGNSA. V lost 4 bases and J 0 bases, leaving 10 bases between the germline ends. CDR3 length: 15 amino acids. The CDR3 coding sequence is TGTGCCAGCAGCTATGAGGTTTACTCCTACAATGAGCAGTTCTTC. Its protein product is CASSYEVYSYNEQFF. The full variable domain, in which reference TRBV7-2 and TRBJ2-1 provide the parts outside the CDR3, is GAGVSQSPSNKVTEKGKDVELRCDPISGHTALYWYRQSLGQGLEFLIYFQGNSAPDKSGLPSDRFSAERTGGSVSTLTIQRTQQEDSAVYLCASSYEVYSYNEQFFGPGTRLTVL.

CDR3 bases: TGTGCCAGCACGGGTAGGGCGAACACCGGGGAGCTGTTTTTT. Translated: CASTGRANTGELFF. The chain recombines TRBV2 with TRBJ2-2; D unresolved. Between the trimmed V and J ends, which lost 7 bases and 0 bases, there was a span of 9 bases. This CDR3 has 14 amino acids. Germline CDR1 reads SNHLY; CDR2 reads FYNNEI. Full variable domain (missing parts from reference TRBV2 and TRBJ2-2): EPEVTQTPSHQVTQMGQEVILRCVPISNHLYFYWYRQILGQKVEFLVSFYNNEISEKSEIFDDQFSVERPDGSNFTLKIRSTKLEDSAMYFCASTGRANTGELFFGEGSRLTVL.

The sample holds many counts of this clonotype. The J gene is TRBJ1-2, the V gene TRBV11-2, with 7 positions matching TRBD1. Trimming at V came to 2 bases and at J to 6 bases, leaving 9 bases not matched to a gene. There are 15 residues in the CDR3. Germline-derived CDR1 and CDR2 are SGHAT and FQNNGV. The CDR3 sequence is CASSLPYRGGNGYTF. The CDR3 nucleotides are TGTGCCAGCAGCTTACCTTACAGGGGCGGCAATGGCTACACCTTC. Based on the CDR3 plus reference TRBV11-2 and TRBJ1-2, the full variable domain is EAGVAQSPRYKIIEKRQSVAFWCNPISGHATLYWYQQILGQGPKLLIQFQNNGVVDDSQLPKDRFSAERLKGVDSTLKIQPAKLEDSAVYLCASSLPYRGGNGYTFGSGTRLTVV.

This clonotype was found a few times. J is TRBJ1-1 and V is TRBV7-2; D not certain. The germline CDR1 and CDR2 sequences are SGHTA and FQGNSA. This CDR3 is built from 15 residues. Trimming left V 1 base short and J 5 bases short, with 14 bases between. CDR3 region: CASSLGSGRLTEAFF. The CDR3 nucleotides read TGTGCCAGCAGCTTAGGTTCGGGGAGGTTGACTGAAGCTTTCTTT. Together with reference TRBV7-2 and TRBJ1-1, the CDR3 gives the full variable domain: GAGVSQSPSNKVTEKGKDVELRCDPISGHTALYWYRQSLGQGLEFLIYFQGNSAPDKSGLPSDRFSAERTGGSVSTLTIQRTQQEDSAVYLCASSLGSGRLTEAFFGQGTRLTVV.

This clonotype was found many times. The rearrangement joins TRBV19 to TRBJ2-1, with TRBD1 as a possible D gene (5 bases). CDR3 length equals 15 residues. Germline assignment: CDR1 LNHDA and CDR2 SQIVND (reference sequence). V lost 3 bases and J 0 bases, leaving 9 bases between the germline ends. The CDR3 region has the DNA TGTGCCAGTAGTATTATCAGGGACTCCTACAATGAGCAGTTCTTC. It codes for CASSIIRDSYNEQFF.

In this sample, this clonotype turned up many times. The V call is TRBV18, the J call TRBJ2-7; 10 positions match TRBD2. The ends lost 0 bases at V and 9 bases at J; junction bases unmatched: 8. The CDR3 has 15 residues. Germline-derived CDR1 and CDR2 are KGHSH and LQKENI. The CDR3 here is CASSPPGLAGEGQYF. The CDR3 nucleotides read TGTGCCAGCTCACCACCAGGGCTAGCGGGAGAAGGGCAGTACTTC.

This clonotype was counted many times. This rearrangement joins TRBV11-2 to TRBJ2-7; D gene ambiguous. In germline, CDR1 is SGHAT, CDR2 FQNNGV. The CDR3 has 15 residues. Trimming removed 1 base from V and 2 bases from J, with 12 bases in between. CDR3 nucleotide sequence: TGTGCCAGCAGCTTAGGCCCGGGTACCCCCTACGAGCAGTACTTC. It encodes CASSLGPGTPYEQYF.

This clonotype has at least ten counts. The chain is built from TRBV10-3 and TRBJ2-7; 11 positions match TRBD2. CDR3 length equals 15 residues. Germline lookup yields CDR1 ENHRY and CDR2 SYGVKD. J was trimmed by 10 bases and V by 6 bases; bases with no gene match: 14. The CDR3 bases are TGTGCCATCAGCCAAACCGGGGTAGCGGGAGGGCTACAGTACTTC. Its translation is CAISQTGVAGGLQYF.

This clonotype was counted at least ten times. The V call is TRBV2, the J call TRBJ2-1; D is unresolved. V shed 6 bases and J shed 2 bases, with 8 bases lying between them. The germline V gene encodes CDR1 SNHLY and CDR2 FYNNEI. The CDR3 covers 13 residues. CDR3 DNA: TGTGCCAGCAGGTGGGAAGCCTACAATGAGCAGTTCTTC. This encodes CASRWEAYNEQFF.

The CDR3 region has the DNA TGTGCCATCAGTGAGTCTACATACTACGAGCAGTACTTC. It codes for CAISESTYYEQYF. The chain carries TRBV10-3 and TRBJ2-7; no firm D call. V lost 0 bases to trimming and J lost 3 bases, with 6 bases between them. The CDR3 is made up of 13 amino acids. Germline V gene sequence: CDR1 ENHRY, CDR2 SYGVKD.

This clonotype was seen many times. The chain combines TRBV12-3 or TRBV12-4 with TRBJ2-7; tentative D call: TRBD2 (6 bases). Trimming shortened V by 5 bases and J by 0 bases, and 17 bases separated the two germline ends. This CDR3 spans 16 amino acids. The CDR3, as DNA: TGTGCCAGCAGTCCATCACTAGCAGCGAGCTCCTACGAGCAGTACTTC. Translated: CASSPSLAASSYEQYF.

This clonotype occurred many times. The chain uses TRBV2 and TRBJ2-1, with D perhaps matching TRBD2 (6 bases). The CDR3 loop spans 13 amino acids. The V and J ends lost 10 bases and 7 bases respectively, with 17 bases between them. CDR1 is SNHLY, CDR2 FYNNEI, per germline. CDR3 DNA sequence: TGTGCCACAGGAGGGCAACTAAGGAATGAGCAGTTCTTC. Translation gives CATGGQLRNEQFF.

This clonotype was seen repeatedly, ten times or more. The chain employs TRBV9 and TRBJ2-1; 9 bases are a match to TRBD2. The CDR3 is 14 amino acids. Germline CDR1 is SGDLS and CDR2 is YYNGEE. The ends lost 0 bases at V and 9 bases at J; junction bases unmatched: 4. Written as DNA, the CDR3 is TGTGCCAGCAGCGTAGAGGTTAGCGGGAGTGAGCAGTTCTTC. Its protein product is CASSVEVSGSEQFF.

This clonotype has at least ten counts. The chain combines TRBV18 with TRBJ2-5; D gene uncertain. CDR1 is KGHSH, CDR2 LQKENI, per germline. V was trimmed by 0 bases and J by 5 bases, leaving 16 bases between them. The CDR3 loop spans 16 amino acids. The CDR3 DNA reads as TGTGCCAGCTCACCACCGTCAAGGGATACATTGGAGACCCAGTACTTC. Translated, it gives CASSPPSRDTLETQYF.

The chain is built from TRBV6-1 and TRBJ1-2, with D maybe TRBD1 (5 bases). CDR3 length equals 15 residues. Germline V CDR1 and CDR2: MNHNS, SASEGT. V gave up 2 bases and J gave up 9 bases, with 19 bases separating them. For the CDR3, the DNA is TGTGCCAGCAGTGAACTTCGGGGACGGTCTAATCGCTACACCTTC. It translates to CASSELRGRSNRYTF.

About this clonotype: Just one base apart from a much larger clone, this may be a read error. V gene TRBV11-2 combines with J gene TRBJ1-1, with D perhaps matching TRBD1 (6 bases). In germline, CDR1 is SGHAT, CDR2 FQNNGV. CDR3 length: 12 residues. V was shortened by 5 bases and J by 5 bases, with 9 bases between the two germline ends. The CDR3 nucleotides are TGTGCCAGCAGCACAAGGGGGACTGAAGCTTTCTTT. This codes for CASSTRGTEAFF.

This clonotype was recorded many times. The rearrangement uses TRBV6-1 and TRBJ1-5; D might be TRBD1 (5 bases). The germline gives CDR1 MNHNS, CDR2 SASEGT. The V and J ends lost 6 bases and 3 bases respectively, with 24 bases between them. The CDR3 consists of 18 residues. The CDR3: CASSASLRWGETNQPQHF. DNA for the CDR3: TGTGCCAGCAGCGCTTCGCTACGGTGGGGGGAAACCAATCAGCCCCAGCATTTT.

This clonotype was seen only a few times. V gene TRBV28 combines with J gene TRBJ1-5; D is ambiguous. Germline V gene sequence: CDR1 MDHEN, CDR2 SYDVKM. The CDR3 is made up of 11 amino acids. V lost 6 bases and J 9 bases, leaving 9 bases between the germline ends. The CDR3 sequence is CASSTLGPQHF. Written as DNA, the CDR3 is TGTGCCAGCAGCACCTTAGGGCCCCAGCATTTT.

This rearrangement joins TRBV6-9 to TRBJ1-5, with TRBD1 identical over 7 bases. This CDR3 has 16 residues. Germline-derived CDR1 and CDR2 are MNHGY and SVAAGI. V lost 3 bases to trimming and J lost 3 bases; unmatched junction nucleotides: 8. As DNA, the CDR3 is TGTGCCAGCAGTTACACATGGACAGGCTCCAATCAGCCCCAGCATTTT. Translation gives CASSYTWTGSNQPQHF.

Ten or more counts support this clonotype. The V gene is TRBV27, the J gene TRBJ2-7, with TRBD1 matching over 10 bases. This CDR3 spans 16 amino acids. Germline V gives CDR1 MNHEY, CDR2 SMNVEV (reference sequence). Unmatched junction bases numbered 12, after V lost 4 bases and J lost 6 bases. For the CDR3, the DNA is TGTGCCAGCAGTTCAGACGGGACAGGGGCAATTCGCGAGCAGTACTTC. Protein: CASSSDGTGAIREQYF.

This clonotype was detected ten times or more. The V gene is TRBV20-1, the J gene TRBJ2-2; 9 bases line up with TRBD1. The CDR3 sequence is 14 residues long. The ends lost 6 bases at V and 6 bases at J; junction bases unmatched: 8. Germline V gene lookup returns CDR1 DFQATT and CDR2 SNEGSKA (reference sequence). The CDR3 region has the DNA TGCAGTGCAACGGACAGGGGCGAGGCCGGGGAGCTGTTTTTT. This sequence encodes CSATDRGEAGELFF.

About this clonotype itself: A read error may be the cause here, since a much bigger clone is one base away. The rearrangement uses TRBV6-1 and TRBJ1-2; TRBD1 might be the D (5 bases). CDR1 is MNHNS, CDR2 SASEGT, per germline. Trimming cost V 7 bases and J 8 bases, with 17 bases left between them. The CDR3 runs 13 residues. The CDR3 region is CASTKKRGVGYTF. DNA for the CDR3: TGTGCCAGCACCAAAAAGAGAGGGGTCGGCTACACCTTC.

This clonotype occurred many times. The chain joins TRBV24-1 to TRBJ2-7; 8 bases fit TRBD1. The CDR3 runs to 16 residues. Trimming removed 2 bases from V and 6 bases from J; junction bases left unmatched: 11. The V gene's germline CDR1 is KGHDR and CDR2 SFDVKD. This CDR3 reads CATSDSPGTGKFEQYF. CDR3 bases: TGTGCCACCAGTGATTCCCCCGGGACAGGCAAGTTCGAGCAGTACTTC.

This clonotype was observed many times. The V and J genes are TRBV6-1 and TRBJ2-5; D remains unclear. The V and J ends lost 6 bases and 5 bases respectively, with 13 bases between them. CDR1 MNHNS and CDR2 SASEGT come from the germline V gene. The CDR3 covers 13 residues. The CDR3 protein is CASRAVGYETQYF. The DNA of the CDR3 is TGTGCCAGCAGGGCGGTTGGGTATGAGACCCAGTACTTC.

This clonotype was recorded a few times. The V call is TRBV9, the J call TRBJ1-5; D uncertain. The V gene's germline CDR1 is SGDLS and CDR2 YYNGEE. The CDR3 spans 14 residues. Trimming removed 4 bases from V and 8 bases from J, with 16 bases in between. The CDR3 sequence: CASSPEHFLEPQHF. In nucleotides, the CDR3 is TGTGCCAGCAGCCCTGAGCACTTTTTGGAGCCCCAGCATTTT.

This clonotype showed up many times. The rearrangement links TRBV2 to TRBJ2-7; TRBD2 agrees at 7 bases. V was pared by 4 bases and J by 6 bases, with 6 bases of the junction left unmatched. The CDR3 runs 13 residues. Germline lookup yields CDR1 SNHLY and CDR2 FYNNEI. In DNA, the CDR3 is TGTGCCAGCAGTGGACTAGCCGTCGGCGAGCAGTACTTC. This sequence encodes CASSGLAVGEQYF.